This TCR beta chain appears in the sequencing data of a study of T cell repertoires in cytomegalovirus infection. Across the whole study: Public TCR beta signature analysis indicated the presence of both CMV infection and matching HLA type.

CDR1 and CDR2 from the germline V gene are DFQATT and SNEGSKA (reference sequence). With 0 bases removed from V and 5 bases from J, the gap between germline ends came to 19 bases. The CDR3 loop spans 17 amino acids. MiXCR, run by TCRdb on the reads, gives a single entry per CDR3 protein. Among 200,000 or so distinct CDR3 sequences listed, roughly 27% were seen once. Overall study findings and caveats: HLA-C-restricted TCR beta clonotypes specific for CMV led the ex vivo response.

In regard to this clonotype: Its antigen is currently unknown.

The V gene is TRBV20-1, the J gene TRBJ2-2; D might be TRBD2 (6 bases). The TCR was taken from a human donor in good health (CMV status not recorded). Some clones in this sample may be carry-over from other donors' samples. The material sequenced was PBMCs. The CDR3 sequence is CSARDDRGGRITGELFF. The CDR3 DNA reads TGCAGTGCTAGAGATGATCGGGGAGGTAGAATTACCGGGGAGCTGTTTTTT.